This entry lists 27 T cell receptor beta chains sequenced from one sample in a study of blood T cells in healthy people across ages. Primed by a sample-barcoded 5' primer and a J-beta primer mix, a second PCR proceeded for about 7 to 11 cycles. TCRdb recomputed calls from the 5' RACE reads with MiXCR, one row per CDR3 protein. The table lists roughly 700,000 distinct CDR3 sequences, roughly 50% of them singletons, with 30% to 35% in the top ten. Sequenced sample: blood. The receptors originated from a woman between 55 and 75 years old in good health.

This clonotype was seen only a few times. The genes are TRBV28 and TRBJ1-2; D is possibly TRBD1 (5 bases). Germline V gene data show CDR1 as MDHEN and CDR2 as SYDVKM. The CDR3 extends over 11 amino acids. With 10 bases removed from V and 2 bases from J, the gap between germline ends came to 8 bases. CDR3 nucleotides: TGTGCCACGACAGTAAACTATGGCTACACCTTC. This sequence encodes CATTVNYGYTF.

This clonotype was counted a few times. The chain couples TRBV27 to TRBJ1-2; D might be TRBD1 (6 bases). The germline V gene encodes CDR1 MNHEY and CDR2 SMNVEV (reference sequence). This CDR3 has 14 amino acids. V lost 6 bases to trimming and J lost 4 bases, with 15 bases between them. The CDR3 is CASRPDSPPYGYTF. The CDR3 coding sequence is TGTGCCAGCAGACCGGACAGTCCACCCTATGGCTACACCTTC.

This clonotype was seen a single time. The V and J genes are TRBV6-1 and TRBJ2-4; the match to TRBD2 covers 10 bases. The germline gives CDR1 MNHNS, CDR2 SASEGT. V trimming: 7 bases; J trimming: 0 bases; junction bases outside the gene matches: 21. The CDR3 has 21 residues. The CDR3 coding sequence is TGTGCCAGCATGCGAGCCGCTCCTAGCGGGAGTAGGGTGGGAGCCAAAAACATTCAGTACTTC. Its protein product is CASMRAAPSGSRVGAKNIQYF.

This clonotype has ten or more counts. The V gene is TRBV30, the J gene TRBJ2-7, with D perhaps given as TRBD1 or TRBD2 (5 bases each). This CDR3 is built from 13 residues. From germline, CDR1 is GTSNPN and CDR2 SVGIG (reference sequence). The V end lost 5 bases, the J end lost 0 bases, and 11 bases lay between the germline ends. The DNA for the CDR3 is TGTGCCTGGGGGGCGGGCCCCTCCTACGAGCAGTACTTC. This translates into CAWGAGPSYEQYF.

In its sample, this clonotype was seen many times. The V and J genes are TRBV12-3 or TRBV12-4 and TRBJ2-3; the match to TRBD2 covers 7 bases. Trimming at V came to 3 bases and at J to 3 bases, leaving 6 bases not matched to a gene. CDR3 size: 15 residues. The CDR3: CASSFVGGPTDTQYF. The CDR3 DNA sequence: TGTGCCAGCAGTTTCGTGGGAGGGCCGACAGATACGCAGTATTTT.

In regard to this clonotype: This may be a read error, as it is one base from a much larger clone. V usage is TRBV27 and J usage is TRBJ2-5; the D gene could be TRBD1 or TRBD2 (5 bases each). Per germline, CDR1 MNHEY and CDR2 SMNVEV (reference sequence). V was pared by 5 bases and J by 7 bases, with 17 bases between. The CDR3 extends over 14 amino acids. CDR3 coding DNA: TGTGCCAGCAGTCTCCGGGACGAGGCGGGGACCCAGTACTTC. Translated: CASSLRDEAGTQYF.

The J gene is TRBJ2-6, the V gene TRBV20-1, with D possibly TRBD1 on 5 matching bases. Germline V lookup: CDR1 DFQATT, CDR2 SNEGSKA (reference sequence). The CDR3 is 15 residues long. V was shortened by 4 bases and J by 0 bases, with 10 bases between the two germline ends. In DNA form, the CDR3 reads TGCAGTGCTACGCAGGGTGCCTCTGGGGCCAACGTCCTGACTTTC. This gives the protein CSATQGASGANVLTF.

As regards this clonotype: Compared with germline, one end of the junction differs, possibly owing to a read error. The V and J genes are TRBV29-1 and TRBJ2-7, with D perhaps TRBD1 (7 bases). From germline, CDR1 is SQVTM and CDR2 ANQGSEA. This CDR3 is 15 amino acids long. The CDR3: CSVRGEDRNSHEQYF. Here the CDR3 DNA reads TGCAGCGTTAGGGGGGAGGACAGGAACTCCCACGAGCAGTACTTC.

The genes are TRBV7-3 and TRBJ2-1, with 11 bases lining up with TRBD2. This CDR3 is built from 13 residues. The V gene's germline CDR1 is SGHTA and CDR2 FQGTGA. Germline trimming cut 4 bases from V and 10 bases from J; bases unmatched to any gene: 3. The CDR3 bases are TGTGCCAGCAGCTGGGGACTAGCGGAAGAGCAGTTCTTC. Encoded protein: CASSWGLAEEQFF.

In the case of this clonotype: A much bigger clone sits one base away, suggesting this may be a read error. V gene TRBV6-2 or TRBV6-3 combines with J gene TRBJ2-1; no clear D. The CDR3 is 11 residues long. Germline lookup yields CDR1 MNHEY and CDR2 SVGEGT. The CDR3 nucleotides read TGTGCCAGCGGTTACATCCATGAGCAGTTCTTC. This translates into CASGYIHEQFF.

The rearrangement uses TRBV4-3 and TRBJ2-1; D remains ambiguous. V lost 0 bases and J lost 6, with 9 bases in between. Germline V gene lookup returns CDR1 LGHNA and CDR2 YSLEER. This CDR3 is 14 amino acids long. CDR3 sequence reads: CASSQDLQSNEQFF. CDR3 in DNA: TGCGCCAGCAGCCAAGATCTGCAGAGCAATGAGCAGTTCTTC.

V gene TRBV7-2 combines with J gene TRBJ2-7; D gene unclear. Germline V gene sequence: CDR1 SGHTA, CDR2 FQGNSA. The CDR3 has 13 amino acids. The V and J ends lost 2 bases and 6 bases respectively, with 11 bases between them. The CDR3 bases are TGTGCCAGCAGCTTACTCAGCCCCGCCGAGCAGTACTTC. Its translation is CASSLLSPAEQYF.

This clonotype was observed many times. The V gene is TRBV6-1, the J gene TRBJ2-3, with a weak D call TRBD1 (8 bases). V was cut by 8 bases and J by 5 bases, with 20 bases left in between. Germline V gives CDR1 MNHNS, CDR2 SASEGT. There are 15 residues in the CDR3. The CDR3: CASQKTGEGRDTQYF. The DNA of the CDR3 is TGTGCCAGCCAAAAGACAGGGGAGGGGAGAGATACGCAGTATTTT.

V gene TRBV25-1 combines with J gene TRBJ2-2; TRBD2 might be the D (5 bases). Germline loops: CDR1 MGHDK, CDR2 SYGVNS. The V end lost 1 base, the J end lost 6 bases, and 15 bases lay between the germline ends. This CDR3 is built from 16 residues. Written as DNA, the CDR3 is TGTGCCAGCAGTGAATCTAGCAGCCGGCTGTCCGGGGAGCTGTTTTTT. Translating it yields CASSESSSRLSGELFF.

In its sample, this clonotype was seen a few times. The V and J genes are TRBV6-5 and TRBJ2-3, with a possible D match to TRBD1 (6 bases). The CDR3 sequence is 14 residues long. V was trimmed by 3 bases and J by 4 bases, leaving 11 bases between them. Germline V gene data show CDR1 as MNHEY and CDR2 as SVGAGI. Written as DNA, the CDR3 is TGTGCCAGCAGTTATTCAACAGGGTCAGATACGCAGTATTTT. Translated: CASSYSTGSDTQYF.

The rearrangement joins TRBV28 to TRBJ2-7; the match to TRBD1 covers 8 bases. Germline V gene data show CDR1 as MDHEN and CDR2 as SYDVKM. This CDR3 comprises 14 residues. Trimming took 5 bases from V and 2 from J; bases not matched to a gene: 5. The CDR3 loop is CASSHRTGPYEQYF. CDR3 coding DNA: TGTGCCAGCAGTCACCGGACAGGGCCCTACGAGCAGTACTTC. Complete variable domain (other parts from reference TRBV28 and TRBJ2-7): DVKVTQSSRYLVKRTGEKVFLECVQDMDHENMFWYRQDPGLGLRLIYFSYDVKMKEKGDIPEGYSVSREKKERFSLILESASTNQTSMYLCASSHRTGPYEQYFGPGTRLTVT.

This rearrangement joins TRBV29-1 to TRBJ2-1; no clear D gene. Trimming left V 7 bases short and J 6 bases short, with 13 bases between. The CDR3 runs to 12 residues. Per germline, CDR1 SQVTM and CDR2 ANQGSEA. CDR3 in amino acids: CSAGLASNEQFF. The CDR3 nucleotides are TGCAGCGCTGGGTTAGCCTCCAATGAGCAGTTCTTC.

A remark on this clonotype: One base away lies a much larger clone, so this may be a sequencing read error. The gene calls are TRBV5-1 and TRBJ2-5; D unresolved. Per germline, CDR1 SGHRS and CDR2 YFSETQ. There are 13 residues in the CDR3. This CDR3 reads CASSFPGEEAQYF. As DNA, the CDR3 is TGCGCCAGCAGCTTCCCAGGAGAAGAGGCCCAGTACTTC.

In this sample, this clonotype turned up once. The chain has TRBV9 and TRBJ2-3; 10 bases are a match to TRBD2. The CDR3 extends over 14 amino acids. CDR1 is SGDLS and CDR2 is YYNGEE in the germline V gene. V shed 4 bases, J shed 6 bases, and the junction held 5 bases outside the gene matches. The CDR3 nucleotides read TGTGCCAGCAGCCCATCGGGACTAGCGGATACGCAGTATTTT. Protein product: CASSPSGLADTQYF.

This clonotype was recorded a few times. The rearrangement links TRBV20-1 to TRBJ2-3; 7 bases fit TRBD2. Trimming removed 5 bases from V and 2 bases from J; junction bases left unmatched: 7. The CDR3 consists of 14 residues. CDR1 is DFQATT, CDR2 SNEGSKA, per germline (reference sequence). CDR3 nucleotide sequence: TGCAGTGCTGGTGCGGGAGTTGACACAGATACGCAGTATTTT. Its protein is CSAGAGVDTDTQYF.

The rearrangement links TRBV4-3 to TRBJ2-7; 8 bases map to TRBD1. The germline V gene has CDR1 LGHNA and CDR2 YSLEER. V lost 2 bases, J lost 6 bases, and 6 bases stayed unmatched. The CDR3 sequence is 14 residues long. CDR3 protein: CASSQLGTGGEQYF. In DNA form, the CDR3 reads TGCGCCAGCAGCCAATTAGGAACAGGGGGCGAGCAGTACTTC.

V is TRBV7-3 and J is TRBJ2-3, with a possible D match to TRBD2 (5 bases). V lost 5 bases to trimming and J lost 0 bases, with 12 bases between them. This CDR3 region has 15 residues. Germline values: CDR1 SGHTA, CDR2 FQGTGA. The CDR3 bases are TGTGCCAGCAGCCCGCGGGCTTCTAGCACAGATACGCAGTATTTT. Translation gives CASSPRASSTDTQYF.

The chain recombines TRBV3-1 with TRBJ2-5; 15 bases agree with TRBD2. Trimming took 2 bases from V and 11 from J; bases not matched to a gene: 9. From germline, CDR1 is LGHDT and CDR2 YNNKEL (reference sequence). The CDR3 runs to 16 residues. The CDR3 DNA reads TGTGCCAGCAGCCAATGGACTAGCGGGAGGGACAATGAGCAGTACTTC. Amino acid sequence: CASSQWTSGRDNEQYF.

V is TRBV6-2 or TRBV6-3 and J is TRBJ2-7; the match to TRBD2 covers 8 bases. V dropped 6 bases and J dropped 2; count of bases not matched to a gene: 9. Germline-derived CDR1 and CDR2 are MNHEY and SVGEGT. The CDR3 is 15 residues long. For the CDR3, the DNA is TGTGCCAGCAGGAGCGAGCGGGAGCGTCCCTACGAGCAGTACTTC. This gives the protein CASRSERERPYEQYF.

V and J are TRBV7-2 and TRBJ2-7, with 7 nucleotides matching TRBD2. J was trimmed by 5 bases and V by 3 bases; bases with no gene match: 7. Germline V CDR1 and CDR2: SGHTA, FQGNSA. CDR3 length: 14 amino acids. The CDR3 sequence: CASSLRGEGHEQYF. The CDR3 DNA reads TGTGCCAGCAGCTTGCGAGGGGAGGGACACGAGCAGTACTTC.

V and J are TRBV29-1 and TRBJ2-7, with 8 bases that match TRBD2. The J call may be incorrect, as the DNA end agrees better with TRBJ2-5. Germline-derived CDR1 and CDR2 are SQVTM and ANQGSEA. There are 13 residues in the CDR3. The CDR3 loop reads CNVWTSLVETQYF. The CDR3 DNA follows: TGCAACGTATGGACTAGCTTGGTAGAGACCCAGTACTTC.

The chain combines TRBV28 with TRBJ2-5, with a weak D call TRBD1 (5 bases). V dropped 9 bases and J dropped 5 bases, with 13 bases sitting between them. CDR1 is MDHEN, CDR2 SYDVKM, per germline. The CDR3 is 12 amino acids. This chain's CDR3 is CASSQGYETQYF. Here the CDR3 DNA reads TGTGCCAGTAGCCAGGGTTATGAGACCCAGTACTTC.